These 6 T cell receptor beta chains were sequenced from one sample in a study of neoadjuvant anti-PD-1 for oral cavity cancer. As to time point: after neoadjuvant nivolumab, at surgical resection. Sequencing used immunoSEQ multiplex PCR; TCRdb keeps in-frame clones, though not all of them. The profile shows approximately 23,000 clones, under 45% of them singletons. The sequencing here drew on tumor tissue, taken after nivolumab (anti-PD-1) treatment. The receptors here all came from a person aged 35-79 years with oral cavity squamous cell carcinoma.

This clone has just a few counts. The chain is built from TRBV7-2 and TRBJ1-4, with D possibly being TRBD1 (5 bases). The CDR3 extends over 14 amino acids. Trimming pared 5 bases from V and 8 bases from J, leaving 15 bases between. Germline assignment: CDR1 SGHTA and CDR2 FQGNSA. The CDR3 protein is CASSRARDGEKLFF. The CDR3, as DNA: TGTGCCAGCAGCCGGGCCAGGGACGGAGAAAAACTGTTTTTT.

The chain uses TRBV7-2 and TRBJ2-5; 11 bases map to TRBD1. Germline V lookup: CDR1 SGHTA, CDR2 FQGNSA. CDR3 length: 14 residues. V shed 4 bases and J 7 bases; nucleotides not matched to a gene: 5. CDR3 sequence: CASSSPGQGGTQYF. CDR3 bases: TGTGCCAGCAGCTCACCGGGACAGGGGGGGACCCAGTACTTC.

CDR3 region: CASSFKRQGANNEQFF. As DNA, the CDR3 is TGCGCCAGCAGCTTCAAGCGACAGGGGGCGAACAATGAGCAGTTCTTC. The rearrangement joins TRBV5-1 to TRBJ2-1, with 10 bases aligning to TRBD1. Germline V gene sequence: CDR1 SGHRS, CDR2 YFSETQ. CDR3 length equals 16 residues. The ends lost 2 bases at V and 5 bases at J; junction bases unmatched: 7.

This sequence joins TRBV7-2 and TRBJ1-1; no clear D. Per germline, CDR1 SGHTA and CDR2 FQGNSA. The germline V and J ends were trimmed by 0 bases and 2 bases, with 4 bases remaining between them. The CDR3 loop spans 13 amino acids. The CDR3 bases are TGTGCCAGCAGCTTAGCGACTAACACTGAAGCTTTCTTT. Its translation: CASSLATNTEAFF.

This clone was seen more than once but under ten times. The DNA for the CDR3 is TGTGCCAGCAGCCCCCGGGCCGGTTTGAACACTGAAGCTTTCTTT. Protein product: CASSPRAGLNTEAFF. This chain uses TRBV12-1 with TRBJ1-1. TRBV12-1 corresponds to a pseudogene. This CDR3 contains 15 residues.

This chain connects TRBV7-2 to TRBJ1-4; D remains ambiguous. Trimming pared 1 base from V and 4 bases from J, leaving 13 bases between. Germline lookup yields CDR1 SGHTA and CDR2 FQGNSA. CDR3 length equals 16 residues. CDR3 sequence: CASSLGVGGINEKLFF. The CDR3 bases are TGTGCCAGCAGCTTAGGTGTCGGCGGAATTAATGAAAAACTGTTTTTT.